The 27 T cell receptor beta chains in this list originate from one sample, sequenced in a study of blood T cell repertoires in COVID-19. Only in-frame clones appear in the TCRdb table, and some are missing; sequencing was by immunoSEQ multiplex PCR. The data show 200,000 to 250,000 clones, about nine tenths seen once. Sequencing was performed on peripheral blood. The source is a woman aged 60 to 75 with acute or convalescent COVID-19.

The chain recombines TRBV19 with TRBJ2-7; 8 bases align to TRBD2. In germline, CDR1 is LNHDA, CDR2 SQIVND (reference sequence). This CDR3 spans 17 amino acids. J gave up 3 bases and V 3 bases, and 13 bases lay outside the gene matches. The CDR3 DNA reads TGTGCCAGTAGTATGTCGTCCGGGACTAGTTTTAGCTACGAGCAGTACTTC. This translates into CASSMSSGTSFSYEQYF.

This clone appeared a few times. The chain uses TRBV24-1 and TRBJ1-2; D is unresolved. Trimming removed 4 bases from V and 3 bases from J, with 11 bases in between. The CDR3 is 14 residues long. Germline V gives CDR1 KGHDR, CDR2 SFDVKD. The CDR3 region is CATSDHRRDYGYTF. The CDR3 DNA sequence: TGTGCCACCAGTGACCATCGACGGGACTATGGCTACACCTTC.

This clone appeared once. The CDR3, as DNA: TGTGCCAGCAGCCCACGACAGGGGGCGGCGTATGAGCAGTTCTTC. Protein product: CASSPRQGAAYEQFF. The rearrangement joins TRBV11-3 to TRBJ2-1; 10 positions agree with TRBD1. This CDR3 is built from 15 residues. Germline V gives CDR1 SGHNT, CDR2 YENEEA. The V gene end was trimmed by 5 bases and the J gene end by 8 bases; junction bases not matched to a gene: 9.

The chain is built from TRBV18 and TRBJ1-5, with D uncertain. Germline V gives CDR1 KGHSH, CDR2 LQKENI. There are 14 residues in the CDR3. V gave up 3 bases and J gave up 3 bases, with 9 bases separating them. The CDR3 is CASSPEQHNQPQHF. Written as DNA, the CDR3 is TGTGCCAGCTCACCCGAACAGCACAATCAGCCCCAGCATTTT.

The V call is TRBV5-1, the J call TRBJ1-1; TRBD1 agrees at 10 bases. CDR1 and CDR2 (germline): SGHRS, YFSETQ. After removal of 4 bases from V and 5 bases from J, the junction contained 8 bases not matched to a gene. The CDR3 loop spans 15 amino acids. CDR3 DNA sequence: TGCGCCAGCAGCCTGATGGACAGGGGGATAACTGAAGCTTTCTTT. This sequence encodes CASSLMDRGITEAFF.

This clone was found a few times. This rearrangement joins TRBV13 to TRBJ1-1, with 9 bases that match TRBD1. The trim removed 5 bases at V and 5 bases at J, leaving 9 bases unmatched. The CDR3 covers 15 residues. Germline V gene data show CDR1 as PRHDT and CDR2 as FYEKMQ (reference sequence). The CDR3 sequence is CASSAGDRAWTEAFF. The CDR3 nucleotides read TGTGCCAGCAGCGCTGGGGACAGGGCTTGGACTGAAGCTTTCTTT.

This chain uses TRBV30 with TRBJ1-5; D perhaps matches TRBD1 (5 bases). Germline lookup yields CDR1 GTSNPN and CDR2 SVGIG (reference sequence). V lost 2 bases, J lost 7 bases, and 15 bases lay in between. The CDR3 covers 14 residues. CDR3 loop: CAWSYQGGRQPQHF. CDR3 bases: TGTGCCTGGAGTTATCAGGGTGGAAGGCAGCCCCAGCATTTT.

This sequence joins TRBV11-1 and TRBJ2-7; D might be TRBD2 (6 bases). CDR1 and CDR2 from the germline V gene are SGHAT and FQDESV (reference sequence). CDR3 length: 14 residues. V lost 5 bases to trimming and J lost 4 bases, with 15 bases between them. CDR3 nucleotide sequence: TGTGCCAGCAGCCGCACCCGGGACTTTTACGAGCAGTACTTC. Translation gives CASSRTRDFYEQYF.

This sequence joins TRBV28 and TRBJ1-2, with 8 bases aligning to TRBD1. Germline assignment: CDR1 MDHEN and CDR2 SYDVKM. This CDR3 has 14 amino acids. V trimming: 4 bases; J trimming: 4 bases; junction bases outside the gene matches: 5. The CDR3 loop reads CASSSSGTGYGYTF. DNA for the CDR3: TGTGCCAGCAGTTCATCCGGGACAGGCTATGGCTACACCTTC.

The CDR3 loop is CATSAGGHYNEQFF. The DNA for the CDR3 is TGTGCTACGAGTGCGGGAGGGCATTACAATGAGCAGTTCTTC. The genes are TRBV19 and TRBJ2-1, with 9 bases matching TRBD2. The germline gives CDR1 LNHDA, CDR2 SQIVND (reference sequence). This CDR3 is built from 14 residues.

This clone occurred once. This chain connects TRBV19 to TRBJ1-2, with 8 bases identical to TRBD1. Germline CDR1 is LNHDA and CDR2 is SQIVND (reference sequence). J was trimmed by 0 bases and V by 4 bases; bases with no gene match: 7. The CDR3 has 16 residues. The CDR3 is CASSRTGSAPNYGYTF. In nucleotides, the CDR3 is TGTGCCAGTAGTAGGACAGGGTCTGCCCCTAACTATGGCTACACCTTC. The entire variable domain, with the rest obtained from reference TRBV19 and TRBJ1-2, is as follows: DGGITQSPKYLFRKEGQNVTLSCEQNLNHDAMYWYRQDPGQGLRLIYYSQIVNDFQKGDIAEGYSVSREKKESFPLTVTSAQKNPTAFYLCASSRTGSAPNYGYTFGSGTRLTVV.

The gene calls are TRBV3-1 (or the pseudogene TRBV3-2) and TRBJ1-4; 8 bases line up with TRBD1. CDR1 and CDR2 (germline): LGHDT, YNNKEL (reference sequence). This CDR3 is built from 16 residues. Germline trimming cut 4 bases from V and 4 bases from J; bases unmatched to any gene: 8. The CDR3 DNA is TGTGCCAGCAGCCTCCGAGAGACAGGGGTTAATGAAAAACTGTTTTTT. Translating it yields CASSLRETGVNEKLFF.

The chain employs TRBV19 and TRBJ2-3; the D gene is possibly TRBD2 (6 bases). Germline-derived CDR1 and CDR2 are LNHDA and SQIVND (reference sequence). Trimming stripped 1 base from V and 3 bases from J, with 8 bases between. CDR3 length: 14 amino acids. CDR3 DNA: TGTGCCAGTAGTATAGGGGACTCTACAGATACGCAGTATTTT. Its protein product is CASSIGDSTDTQYF.

The CDR3 is CASSLGTSVNTGELFF. CDR3 sequence (DNA): TGTGCCAGCAGCCTCGGGACTAGCGTGAACACCGGGGAGCTGTTTTTT. The chain is built from TRBV7-7 and TRBJ2-2, with 10 bases matching TRBD2. Germline V gives CDR1 SSHAT, CDR2 FNYEAQ (reference sequence). Trimming cost V 5 bases and J 1 base; bases outside gene matches: 4. The CDR3 is made up of 16 amino acids.

The V gene is TRBV2, the J gene TRBJ2-1; no firm D call. This CDR3 is 12 amino acids long. Germline V gene data show CDR1 as SNHLY and CDR2 as FYNNEI. V dropped 3 bases and J dropped 8 bases, with 8 bases sitting between them. CDR3 region: CASSDRSYEQFF. In DNA form, the CDR3 reads TGTGCCAGCAGTGATCGTAGTTATGAGCAGTTCTTC.

In DNA, the CDR3 is TGTGCCACCAGCAGAGGACAGCTTAATCAGCCCCAGCATTTT. Residues: CATSRGQLNQPQHF. The genes are TRBV15 and TRBJ1-5; D may be TRBD1 (5 bases). The CDR3 sequence is 14 residues long. The germline CDR1 and CDR2 sequences are LNHNV and YYDKDF (reference sequence). V was trimmed by 1 base and J by 4 bases, leaving 8 bases between them.

V usage is TRBV5-1 and J usage is TRBJ2-3; D may be TRBD1 (6 bases). Germline V gene data show CDR1 as SGHRS and CDR2 as YFSETQ. The CDR3 length is 16 residues. V gave up 4 bases and J gave up 2 bases, with 17 bases separating them. This CDR3 reads CASSPQDSTVTDTQYF. Here the CDR3 DNA reads TGCGCCAGCAGCCCTCAGGACAGTACCGTCACAGATACGCAGTATTTT.

V is TRBV3-1 (or the pseudogene TRBV3-2) and J is TRBJ1-2; D not resolved. The CDR3 has 12 amino acids. Looked up from germline, CDR1 is LGHDT and CDR2 is YNNKEL (reference sequence). V shed 3 bases and J shed 9 bases, with 11 bases lying between them. This CDR3 reads CASSQRLRSYTF. For the CDR3, the DNA is TGTGCCAGCAGCCAGCGGCTAAGGAGCTACACCTTC.

The chain couples TRBV30 to TRBJ2-1; D remains ambiguous. Trimming removed 2 bases from V and 4 bases from J, with 9 bases in between. This CDR3 contains 13 residues. CDR1 GTSNPN and CDR2 SVGIG come from the germline V gene (reference sequence). The CDR3 DNA follows: TGTGCCTGGAGTCCAAACGGTTACAATGAGCAGTTCTTC. Translating it yields CAWSPNGYNEQFF.

Remarks on this clone: Relative to the germline gene, one junction end is altered; a read error may explain this. The V gene is TRBV28, the J gene TRBJ2-7, with 11 nucleotides matching TRBD1. CDR1 MDHEN and CDR2 SYDVKM come from the germline V gene. The CDR3 has 17 residues. CDR3 protein: CASRFSKGQGGTYEQYF. The CDR3 nucleotides are TGTGCCAGCCGTTTCTCAAAGGGACAGGGGGGCACCTACGAGCAGTACTTC.

The chain employs TRBV5-6 and TRBJ1-2, with 10 positions matching TRBD1. This CDR3 comprises 13 residues. The germline V gene has CDR1 SGHDT and CDR2 YYEEEE. With 4 bases clipped from V and 9 bases from J, the junction kept 6 bases outside the gene matches. The CDR3 sequence: CASSKTGGVSYTF. The CDR3 nucleotides read TGTGCCAGCAGCAAGACAGGGGGCGTTAGCTACACCTTC.

The rearrangement links TRBV2 to TRBJ2-3; TRBD2 aligns across 11 bases. V shed 4 bases, J shed 2 bases, and the junction held 8 bases outside the gene matches. Germline loops: CDR1 SNHLY, CDR2 FYNNEI. This CDR3 has 17 residues. The CDR3 sequence: CASSGPGTSGPTDTQYF. The CDR3 coding sequence is TGTGCCAGCAGTGGGCCCGGGACTAGCGGTCCCACAGATACGCAGTATTTT.

This clone is a singleton in its sample. The V and J genes are TRBV5-8 and TRBJ1-6; D gene unclear. There are 14 residues in the CDR3. V lost 1 base to trimming and J lost 7 bases, with 9 bases between them. Germline V lookup: CDR1 SGHTS, CDR2 YDEGEE. In nucleotides, the CDR3 is TGTGCCAGCAGCTTGTGGGGAGGGAATTCACCCCTCCACTTT. Its protein is CASSLWGGNSPLHF. The variable domain in full, with the rest retrieved from reference TRBV5-8 and TRBJ1-6, is EAGVTQSPTHLIKTRGQQATLRCSPISGHTSVYWYQQALGLGLQFLLWYDEGEERNRGNFPPRFSGRQFPNYSSELNVNALELEDSALYLCASSLWGGNSPLHFGNGTRLTVT.

The V call is TRBV6-4, the J call TRBJ2-7; 11 positions agree with TRBD2. J gave up 9 bases and V 2 bases, and 3 bases lay outside the gene matches. The germline V gene encodes CDR1 MRHNA and CDR2 SNTAGT. The CDR3 consists of 13 residues. The chain's CDR3 is CASSDIAGGPQYF. CDR3 nucleotides: TGTGCCAGCAGTGACATAGCGGGAGGGCCGCAGTACTTC.

The chain has TRBV4-3 and TRBJ2-2; no clear D gene. The CDR3 covers 16 residues. CDR1 and CDR2 from the germline V gene are LGHNA and YSLEER. With 2 bases removed from V and 1 base from J, the gap between germline ends came to 11 bases. The CDR3 nucleotides are TGCGCCAGCAGCCAAAGCGTGACGGTGAACACCGGGGAGCTGTTTTTT. It specifies CASSQSVTVNTGELFF.

The V and J genes are TRBV7-9 and TRBJ1-2, with D unclear. Trimming removed 5 bases at V and 2 bases at J, with 9 bases between. This CDR3 has 13 residues. Germline lookup yields CDR1 SEHNR and CDR2 FQNEAQ (reference sequence). The CDR3 loop is CASSTNENYGYTF. The CDR3 DNA reads as TGTGCCAGCAGCACAAATGAAAACTATGGCTACACCTTC.

The rearrangement links TRBV30 to TRBJ1-1; D gene unclear. The CDR3 contains 14 residues. The germline V and J ends were trimmed by 2 bases and 6 bases, with 16 bases remaining between them. Germline CDR1 GTSNPN, CDR2 SVGIG (reference sequence). CDR3 sequence reads: CAWSFRSPNAEAFF. The DNA of the CDR3 is TGTGCCTGGAGTTTTAGGAGTCCTAACGCTGAAGCTTTCTTT.